The T cell receptor (beta chain) described here comes from a study of T cells after posttransplantation cyclophosphamide. General observations from the study: Donor-recipient repertoire similarity was low at 1-2 months, rising over year one.

Peripheral blood was collected from the related graft donor on the marrow donation day. CDR1 is SGHVS, CDR2 FQNEAQ, per germline. V dropped 4 bases and J dropped 2 bases, with 9 bases sitting between them. The CDR3 extends over 14 amino acids. Sequencing was performed with immunoSEQ multiplex PCR; in TCRdb, only in-frame clones are kept and a portion is missing. The sample includes tens of thousands of clones, none of them occurring once. This clone has at least ten counts. The antigen remains undetermined. This clonotype originated in a man aged 35-49 years in good health, CMV-negative, and a related stem cell transplant donor. Material: PBMCs. The chain combines TRBV7-8 with TRBJ1-3; D might be TRBD1 (5 bases). Here the CDR3 DNA reads TGTGCCAGCAGCTCAGGGAATGCTGGAAACACCATATATTTT. Its protein is CASSSGNAGNTIYF.